This T cell receptor beta chain was profiled in a study of T cells after yellow fever vaccination. The CDR3 sequence is 14 residues long. Trimming took 8 bases from V and 5 from J, leaving 17 bases between them. A single record per CDR3 protein comes from TCRdb applying MiXCR to the 5' RACE reads. The table shows approximately 70,000 distinct CDR3 sequences, with 7.3% occurring only once. This clonotype was recorded many times. The rearrangement uses TRBV5-3 and TRBJ2-1, with D tentatively TRBD2 (6 bases). TRBV5-3 is an ORF for which the function is uncertain. Source: CD8+ T cells sorted from PBMCs, taken less than 11 days after the first yellow fever vaccination. The sequence derives from a man in his late teens or twenties who received the YFV17D yellow fever vaccine. The CDR3 loop is CARGPGGRHNEQFF. CDR3 bases: TGTGCCAGGGGCCCCGGGGGACGGCACAATGAGCAGTTCTTC.